This T cell receptor beta chain was recorded in a study of CD8+ T cells in alopecia areata. Described treatment: oral pan-JAK inhibitor, 5-10 mg twice daily. Extracted RNA was reverse transcribed, and the resulting cDNA served as sequencing template. Sequenced by immunoSEQ multiplex PCR; TCRdb stores in-frame clones only, minus some. Of more than 90,000 clones listed, 50% to 75% are singletons. The V segment lost 2 bases and the J segment 3 bases; nucleotides outside the gene matches: 2. The germline gives CDR1 LGHNA, CDR2 YNFKEQ. The CDR3 length is 15 residues. The specimen was CD8+ T cells sorted from blood, collected at week 4, from a patient treated with tofacitinib. This chain links TRBV4-2 with TRBJ2-7; 12 bases line up with TRBD2. This receptor was obtained from a human donor with alopecia areata. CDR3 sequence (DNA): TGTGCCAGCAGCCAACTAGCGGGGGGGTACTACGAGCAGTACTTC. Its protein is CASSQLAGGYYEQYF.